The clone carrying this T cell receptor beta chain has a count of ten or more. Investigators amplified TCR beta CDR3 regions from RNA transcripts. A first-round RT-PCR used HTBI primers, followed by a second-round multiplex PCR. A single record per CDR3 protein comes from TCRdb applying MiXCR to the multiplex PCR reads. The sample lists over 450,000 distinct CDR3 sequences; under 15% were seen once. This entry comes from a study of Graves' ophthalmopathy and Graves' hyperthyroidism. Out of about 10 ml of fresh peripheral blood, PBMCs were obtained. J lost 3 bases, V lost 4 bases, and 8 bases had no gene match. Germline V gene data show CDR1 as MNHEY and CDR2 as SVGAGI. The CDR3 is 16 amino acids.

The specimen sequenced was blood. The sequence was collected from a woman aged 25 to 39 with Graves' ophthalmopathy. J is TRBJ1-1 and V is TRBV6-5; 10 nucleotides match TRBD1. DNA of the CDR3: TGTGCCAGCAGTTCCGGGACAGGGGCTCGCTACACTGAAGCTTTCTTT. The encoded protein is CASSSGTGARYTEAFF.